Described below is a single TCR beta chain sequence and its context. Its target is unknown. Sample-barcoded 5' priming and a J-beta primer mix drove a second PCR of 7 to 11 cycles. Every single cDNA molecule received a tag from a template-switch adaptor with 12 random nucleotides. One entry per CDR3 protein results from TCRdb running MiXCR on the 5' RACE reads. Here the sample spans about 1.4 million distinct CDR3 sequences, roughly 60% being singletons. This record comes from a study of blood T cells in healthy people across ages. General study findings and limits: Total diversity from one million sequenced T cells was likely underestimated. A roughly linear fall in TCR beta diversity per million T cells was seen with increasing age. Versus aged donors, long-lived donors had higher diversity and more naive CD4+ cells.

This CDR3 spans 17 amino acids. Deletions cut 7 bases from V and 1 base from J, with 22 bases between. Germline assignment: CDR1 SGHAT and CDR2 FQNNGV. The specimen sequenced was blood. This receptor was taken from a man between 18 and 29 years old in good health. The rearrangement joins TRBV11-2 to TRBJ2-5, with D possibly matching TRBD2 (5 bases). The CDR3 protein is CASTSMSHTSGQETQYF. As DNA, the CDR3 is TGTGCCAGCACCTCGATGTCCCACACCAGCGGCCAAGAGACCCAGTACTTC.